These T cell receptor beta chains were read from a single sample in a study of glioma-infiltrating T cells after dendritic cell vaccination. Sequenced by immunoSEQ multiplex PCR; TCRdb stores in-frame clones only, minus some. The repertoire consists of tens of thousands of clones, with over 85% occurring once and the leading ten covering more than 3%. This specimen consisted of blood, obtained before dendritic cell vaccination. These receptors were collected from a human donor with glioblastoma. Both conserved end residues are part of each CDR3.

len,v_gene,j_gene,CDR3aa
16,TRBV4-1,TRBJ2-7,CASSQGSQGGGYEQYF
12,TRBV6-5,TRBJ1-4,CASSRTGAELFF
16,TRBV6-1,TRBJ2-3,CASSERRSVSTDTQYF
14,TRBV6-1,TRBJ1-1,CASRWTNENTEAFF
15,TRBV7-2,TRBJ2-7,CASSLVAGELIEQYF
17,TRBV19,TRBJ1-5,CASSIGAQGGFNQPQHF
14,TRBV5-4,TRBJ2-3,CASTGRGFADTQYF
15,TRBV12-5,TRBJ2-7,CASGLGADRSYEQYF
17,TRBV7-2,TRBJ1-6,CASSLRLTGVRNSPLHF
14,TRBV6-1,TRBJ2-1,CASTRTSSYNEQFF
14,TRBV5-1,TRBJ2-1,CASIGSNSYNEQFF
18,TRBV19,TRBJ2-2,CASSGGVGQGRSTGELFF
16,TRBV4-1,TRBJ1-1,CASSPSMVGRYTEAFF
15,TRBV29-1,TRBJ2-5,CSVERLAGAGETQYF
13,TRBV30,TRBJ2-5,CAWAQGLSETQYF
15,TRBV6-1,TRBJ2-1,CASSEVRTSMNEQFF
15,TRBV29-1,TRBJ2-7,CSVGTSGSRSHEQYF
15,TRBV4-2,TRBJ2-2,CASRPGTGNTGELFF
15,TRBV27,TRBJ1-2,CASSPDRKSNYGYTF
14,TRBV9,TRBJ1-5,CASGRGYSNQPQHF
13,TRBV9,TRBJ1-1,CASSPEGRGEAFF
12,TRBV5-1,TRBJ2-5,CASSSGWETQYF
16,TRBV5-1,TRBJ1-2,CASSLYTGATGPGYTF
13,TRBV2,TRBJ1-6,CASSEQGGPPLHF
13,TRBV5-4,TRBJ1-1,CASSVESGTEAFF
16,TRBV7-8,TRBJ2-3,CASSLEAGGPEDTQYF
14,TRBV18,TRBJ2-1,CASSQTRGLGEQFF
17,TRBV27,TRBJ2-2,CASSLTRDRARAGELFF
16,TRBV9,TRBJ2-3,CASSAEGGLAGDTQYF
15,TRBV18,TRBJ1-5,CASSPNRGQNQPQHF
17,TRBV19,TRBJ1-4,CARRLGGRRLANEKLFF
15,TRBV9,TRBJ1-4,CASSVGGGTGEKLFF
15,TRBV5-1,TRBJ2-7,CASSFSGTATYEQYF
18,TRBV5-1,TRBJ2-6,CASSGYRGLSSGANVLTF
17,TRBV7-9,TRBJ2-1,CASSWGTSGRADNEQFF
14,TRBV5-1,TRBJ2-1,CASSLGSGDNEQFF
15,TRBV6-5,TRBJ2-7,CASSYAGVKSDEQYF